This is a list of T cell receptor beta chains from one sample in a study of T cells after posttransplantation cyclophosphamide. This table comes from immunoSEQ multiplex PCR, and its TCRdb copy is limited to in-frame clones, with some not included. The table shows around 21,000 clones, with around 87% occurring only once. The sequences come from PBMCs, collected after allogeneic stem cell transplant with posttransplant cyclophosphamide. These receptors were collected from a female patient aged 40-49 years who received an allogeneic stem cell transplant from a related donor, was CMV-positive, and had no GVHD. Some T cells may be the graft donor's. The CDR3 runs from the conserved cysteine through the conserved F or W. D genes are given only for firm matches. Clone size appears in some rows only: once, few, many, or a class for an expanded clone.

D	V	size	J	CDR3	DNA
TRBD1	TRBV18	-	TRBJ2-1	CASSPGTGSNEQFF	TGTGCCAGCTCACCGGGGACAGGGAGCAATGAGCAGTTCTTC
-	TRBV27	-	TRBJ1-1	CASSFYTLGGHTEAFF	TGTGCCAGCAGTTTCTACACCCTCGGGGGACACACTGAAGCTTTCTTT
-	TRBV27	medium-sized	TRBJ1-2	CASRRHGETNTF	TGTGCCAGCAGACGACATGGAGAGACTAACACCTTC
TRBD2	TRBV4-3	-	TRBJ2-1	CASSRGASGSSYNEQFF	TGCGCCAGCAGCCGGGGGGCTAGCGGGAGCTCCTACAATGAGCAGTTCTTC
-	TRBV27	-	TRBJ1-2	CASSFGGASYTF	TGTGCCAGCAGTTTTGGGGGGGCAAGCTACACCTTC
TRBD2	TRBV7-2	-	TRBJ2-3	CASSLTRLAGRTDTQYF	TGTGCCAGCAGCTTAACCCGGCTAGCGGGACGGACAGATACGCAGTATTTT
-	TRBV27	once	TRBJ1-2	CASTPGGLRSIGGYTF	TGTGCCAGCACACCCGGGGGGTTAAGGTCGATCGGTGGCTACACCTTC
TRBD2	TRBV5-5	-	TRBJ2-1	CASSLRLARDSLYNEQFF	TGTGCCAGCAGCTTGAGACTAGCGAGAGATTCCCTCTACAATGAGCAGTTCTTC
-	TRBV23-1	-	TRBJ1-1	CASSPRDIGTFF	TGCGCCAGCAGTCCCAGGGACATAGGGACTTTCTTT
-	TRBV2	-	TRBJ2-2	CASKRLATNTGELFF	TGTGCCAGCAAGAGGCTAGCGACGAACACCGGGGAGCTGTTTTTT
-	TRBV6-6	-	TRBJ1-2	CASVNTGYGYTF	TGTGCCAGCGTAAACACGGGCTATGGCTACACCTTC
TRBD2	TRBV4-1	-	TRBJ2-5	CASSQGTSGGALGETQYF	TGCGCCAGCAGCCAAGGGACTAGCGGGGGAGCCCTGGGGGAGACCCAGTACTTC
TRBD1	TRBV28	-	TRBJ2-7	CASSSGGLPGTGQSYEQYF	TGTGCCAGCAGTTCCGGTGGACTGCCAGGGACAGGACAAAGCTACGAGCAGTACTTC
-	TRBV27	-	TRBJ1-2	CASSFAGNYGYTF	TGTGCCAGCAGTTTTGCGGGTAACTATGGCTACACCTTC
TRBD1	TRBV2	-	TRBJ2-7	CASRSGTGAYEQYF	TGTGCCAGCAGATCCGGGACAGGGGCCTACGAGCAGTACTTC
TRBD2	TRBV29-1	-	TRBJ2-1	CSVTAVLASGRAYNEQFF	TGCAGCGTTACAGCCGTCTTAGCTAGCGGGAGGGCCTACAATGAGCAGTTCTTC
-	TRBV15	-	TRBJ2-2	CATSIRGGDTGELFF	TGTGCCACCAGCATCCGGGGAGGCGACACCGGGGAGCTGTTTTTT
TRBD2	TRBV14	-	TRBJ2-1	CASRRSGAYNEQFF	TGTGCCAGCAGACGGAGCGGGGCCTACAATGAGCAGTTCTTC
-	TRBV4-3	few	TRBJ2-5	CASSQVQTGVLETQYF	TGCGCCAGCAGCCAAGTTCAGACGGGAGTACTGGAGACCCAGTACTTC
-	TRBV7-2	-	TRBJ2-2	CASSYAGNTGELFF	TGTGCCAGCAGCTACGCAGGGAACACCGGGGAGCTGTTTTTT
-	TRBV19	-	TRBJ1-5	CASRTRADQPQHF	TGTGCCAGTAGGACAAGAGCCGATCAGCCCCAGCATTTT
TRBD2	TRBV11-1	-	TRBJ2-7	CASSSSGAKSYEQYF	TGTGCCAGCAGCTCTAGCGGAGCCAAGTCCTACGAGCAGTACTTC
-	TRBV10-2	-	TRBJ2-1	CASTPGFLPPQFF	TGCGCCAGCACCCCAGGGTTTCTGCCACCCCAGTTCTTC
-	TRBV7-2	-	TRBJ2-7	CASSLVQGNSYEQYF	TGTGCCAGCAGCCTGGTCCAGGGAAATTCCTACGAGCAGTACTTC
-	TRBV30	-	TRBJ2-1	CAWSVEAVGGGGNEQFF	TGTGCCTGGAGTGTAGAAGCTGTCGGGGGCGGGGGCAATGAGCAGTTCTTC
-	TRBV7-2	-	TRBJ1-2	CASSLDRKYGYTF	TGTGCCAGCAGCTTAGACAGGAAGTATGGCTACACCTTC
-	TRBV30	-	TRBJ2-1	CAWSSLSSYNEQFF	TGTGCCTGGAGTAGCTTGAGCTCCTACAATGAGCAGTTCTTC
-	TRBV13	-	TRBJ2-2	CASSSGPGAGELFF	TGTGCCAGCAGCTCGGGCCCGGGGGCCGGGGAGCTGTTTTTT
-	TRBV28	-	TRBJ1-1	CASSLVGAPRTEAFF	TGTGCCAGCAGTTTGGTGGGAGCCCCTCGCACTGAAGCTTTCTTT
-	TRBV7-9	-	TRBJ2-1	CASSLGGVFDNEQFF	TGTGCCAGCAGCTTAGGGGGAGTTTTCGACAATGAGCAGTTCTTC
TRBD2	TRBV7-8	-	TRBJ2-1	CASSAGLADYNEQFF	TGTGCCAGCAGCGCGGGACTAGCGGATTACAATGAGCAGTTCTTC
TRBD1	TRBV18	-	TRBJ2-7	CASSPQDRVYEQYF	TGTGCCAGCTCACCACAAGACAGGGTCTACGAGCAGTACTTC
-	TRBV19	-	TRBJ2-1	CASRSKRTYLSNEQFF	TGTGCCAGTAGGAGCAAGCGGACCTATTTATCCAATGAGCAGTTCTTC
-	TRBV4-2	once	TRBJ1-2	CASSQDSRNGYTF	TGTGCCAGCAGCCAAGATAGTCGTAATGGCTACACCTTC
TRBD2	TRBV7-9	-	TRBJ2-2	CASSTRLAGTNTGELFF	TGTGCCAGCAGCACTAGACTAGCGGGCACGAACACCGGGGAGCTGTTTTTT
-	TRBV7-8	-	TRBJ2-1	CASSHWTRGNEQFF	TGTGCCAGCAGCCACTGGACAAGGGGGAATGAGCAGTTCTTC
TRBD2	TRBV10-2	-	TRBJ2-7	CASQAGGSYEQYF	TGCGCCAGCCAAGCGGGAGGAAGCTACGAGCAGTACTTC
TRBD2	TRBV28	-	TRBJ2-7	CASSPFGGALYEQYF	TGTGCCAGCAGTCCCTTCGGGGGGGCTCTATACGAGCAGTACTTC
TRBD2	TRBV6-6	-	TRBJ2-1	CASSLAGGREQFF	TGTGCCAGCAGTCTTGCGGGAGGGAGGGAGCAGTTCTTC
TRBD1	TRBV30	-	TRBJ2-5	CAWTGQGQETQYF	TGTGCCTGGACGGGACAGGGCCAAGAGACCCAGTACTTC
-	TRBV6-1	few	TRBJ2-5	CASSERGVRVETQYF	TGTGCCAGCAGTGAACGTGGAGTTCGGGTTGAGACCCAGTACTTC
-	TRBV4-1	-	TRBJ1-1	CASSQDPRGNTEAFF	TGCGCCAGCAGCCAAGATCCCAGGGGAAACACTGAAGCTTTCTTT
-	TRBV7-2	-	TRBJ1-4	CASSLRGGIEKLFF	TGTGCCAGCAGCTTAAGGGGAGGGATTGAAAAACTGTTTTTT
TRBD1	TRBV30	-	TRBJ2-7	CAWTTDRGFYEQYF	TGTGCCTGGACCACGGACAGGGGGTTCTACGAGCAGTACTTC
TRBD2	TRBV27	-	TRBJ2-1	CASSLPGLAGVGLSYNEQFF	TGTGCCAGCAGTTTACCCGGACTAGCGGGAGTAGGGCTCTCCTACAATGAGCAGTTCTTC
-	TRBV18	-	TRBJ2-3	CASSPGQGTDTQYF	TGTGCCAGCTCACCGGGGCAGGGCACAGATACGCAGTATTTT
TRBD2	TRBV7-8	-	TRBJ2-1	CASSSTSGRGIEQFF	TGTGCCAGCAGCTCCACTAGCGGGAGAGGGATTGAGCAGTTCTTC
-	TRBV19	few	TRBJ2-1	CASIGKGSGSYNEQFF	TGTGCCAGTATTGGGAAGGGAAGCGGGTCTTACAATGAGCAGTTCTTC
TRBD1	TRBV2	-	TRBJ2-7	CASRTPGQGLWSYEQYF	TGTGCCAGCAGGACCCCCGGACAGGGGCTTTGGTCCTACGAGCAGTACTTC
TRBD2	TRBV15	-	TRBJ2-3	CATSRRLAGGSDTQYF	TGTGCCACCAGCAGACGACTAGCGGGAGGGTCCGATACGCAGTATTTT
TRBD1	TRBV18	-	TRBJ2-3	CASSQLPGQTSTDTQYF	TGTGCCAGCTCACAACTCCCGGGACAGACTAGCACAGATACGCAGTATTTT
-	TRBV6-5	-	TRBJ1-2	CASSYSQGNVYGYTF	TGTGCCAGCAGTTACTCCCAGGGTAACGTCTATGGCTACACCTTC